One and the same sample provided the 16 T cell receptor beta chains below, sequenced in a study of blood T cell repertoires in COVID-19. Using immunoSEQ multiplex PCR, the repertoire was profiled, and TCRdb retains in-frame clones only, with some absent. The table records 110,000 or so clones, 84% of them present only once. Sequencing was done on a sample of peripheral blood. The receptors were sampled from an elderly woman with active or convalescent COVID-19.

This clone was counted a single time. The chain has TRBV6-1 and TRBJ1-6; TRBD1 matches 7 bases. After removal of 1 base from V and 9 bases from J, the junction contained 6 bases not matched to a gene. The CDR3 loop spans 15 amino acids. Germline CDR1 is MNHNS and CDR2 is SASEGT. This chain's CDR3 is CASSEGQGGPSPLHF. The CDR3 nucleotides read TGTGCCAGCAGTGAAGGACAGGGTGGGCCTTCACCCCTCCACTTT.

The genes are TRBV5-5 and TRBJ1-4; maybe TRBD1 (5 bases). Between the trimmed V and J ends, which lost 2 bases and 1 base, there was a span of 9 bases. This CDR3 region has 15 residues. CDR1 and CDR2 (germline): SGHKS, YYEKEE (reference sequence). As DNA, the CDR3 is TGTGCCAGCAGCTTAGGGGCAGGAACTAATGAAAAACTGTTTTTT. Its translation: CASSLGAGTNEKLFF.

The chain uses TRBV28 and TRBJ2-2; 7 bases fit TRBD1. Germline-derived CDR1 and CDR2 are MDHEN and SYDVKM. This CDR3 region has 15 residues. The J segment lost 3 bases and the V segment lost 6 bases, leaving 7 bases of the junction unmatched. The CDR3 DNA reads TGTGCCAGCAGCTCAGGGGGTTTCGACACCGGGGAGCTGTTTTTT. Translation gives CASSSGGFDTGELFF. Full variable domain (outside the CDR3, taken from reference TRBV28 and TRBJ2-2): DVKVTQSSRYLVKRTGEKVFLECVQDMDHENMFWYRQDPGLGLRLIYFSYDVKMKEKGDIPEGYSVSREKKERFSLILESASTNQTSMYLCASSSGGFDTGELFFGEGSRLTVL.

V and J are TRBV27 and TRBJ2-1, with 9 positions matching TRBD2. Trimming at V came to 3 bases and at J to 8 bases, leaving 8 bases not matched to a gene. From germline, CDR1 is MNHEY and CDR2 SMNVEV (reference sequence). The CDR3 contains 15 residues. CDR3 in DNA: TGTGCCAGCAGTTTTCTAGCGGGACCCGTGGATGAGCAGTTCTTC. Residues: CASSFLAGPVDEQFF.

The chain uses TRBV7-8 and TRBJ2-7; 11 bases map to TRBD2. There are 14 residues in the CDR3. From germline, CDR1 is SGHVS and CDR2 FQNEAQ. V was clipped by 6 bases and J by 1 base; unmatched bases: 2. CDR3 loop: CASRGLADSYEQYF. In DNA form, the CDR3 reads TGTGCCAGCAGGGGACTAGCGGATTCCTACGAGCAGTACTTC.

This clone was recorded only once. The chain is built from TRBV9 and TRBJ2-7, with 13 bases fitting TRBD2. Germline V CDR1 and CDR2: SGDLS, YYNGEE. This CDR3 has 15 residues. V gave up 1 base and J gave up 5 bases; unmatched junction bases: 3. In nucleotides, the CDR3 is TGTGCCAGCAGCGTAACAGGGACTAGCGGGAACGAGCAGTACTTC. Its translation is CASSVTGTSGNEQYF. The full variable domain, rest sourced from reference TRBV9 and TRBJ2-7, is DSGVTQTPKHLITATGQRVTLRCSPRSGDLSVYWYQQSLDQGLQFLIQYYNGEERAKGNILERFSAQQFPDLHSELNLSSLELGDSALYFCASSVTGTSGNEQYFGPGTRLTVT.

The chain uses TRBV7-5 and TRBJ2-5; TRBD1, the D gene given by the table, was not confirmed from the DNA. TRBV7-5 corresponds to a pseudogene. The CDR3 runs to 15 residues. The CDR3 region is CARSSLRPNAQSQYF. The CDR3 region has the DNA TGTGCCAGAAGCTCCCTCAGACCTAACGCACAGTCCCAGTACTTC.

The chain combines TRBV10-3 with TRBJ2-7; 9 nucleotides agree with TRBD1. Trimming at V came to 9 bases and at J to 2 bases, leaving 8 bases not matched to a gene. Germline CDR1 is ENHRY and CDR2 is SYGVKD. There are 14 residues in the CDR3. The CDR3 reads CAISDRGAPYEQYF. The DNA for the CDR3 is TGTGCCATATCGGACAGGGGCGCCCCCTACGAGCAGTACTTC.

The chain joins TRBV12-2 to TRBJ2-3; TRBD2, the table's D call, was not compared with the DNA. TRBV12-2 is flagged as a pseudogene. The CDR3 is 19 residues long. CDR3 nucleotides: TGTGCAAGTCGCTTAGACCTCCGGACTAGCGGGCCCAGCACAGATACGCAGTATTTT. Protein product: CASRLDLRTSGPSTDTQYF.

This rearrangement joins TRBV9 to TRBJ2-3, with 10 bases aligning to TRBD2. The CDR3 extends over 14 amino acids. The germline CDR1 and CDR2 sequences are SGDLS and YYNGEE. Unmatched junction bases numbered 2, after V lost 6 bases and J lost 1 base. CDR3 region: CASTGTSGTDTQYF. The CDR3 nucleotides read TGTGCCAGCACCGGGACTAGCGGCACAGATACGCAGTATTTT.

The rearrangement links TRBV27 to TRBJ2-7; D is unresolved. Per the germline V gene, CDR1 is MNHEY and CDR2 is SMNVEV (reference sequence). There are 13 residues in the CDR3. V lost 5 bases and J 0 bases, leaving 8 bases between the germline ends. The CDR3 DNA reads TGTGCCAGCAGTCCCCTAAGCTCCTACGAGCAGTACTTC. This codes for CASSPLSSYEQYF.

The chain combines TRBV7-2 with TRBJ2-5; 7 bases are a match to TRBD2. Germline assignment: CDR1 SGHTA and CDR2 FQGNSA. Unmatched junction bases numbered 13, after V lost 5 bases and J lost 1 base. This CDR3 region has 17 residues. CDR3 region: CASSPRRASGGQETQYF. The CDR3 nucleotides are TGTGCCAGCAGCCCACGGAGGGCTAGCGGAGGCCAAGAGACCCAGTACTTC.

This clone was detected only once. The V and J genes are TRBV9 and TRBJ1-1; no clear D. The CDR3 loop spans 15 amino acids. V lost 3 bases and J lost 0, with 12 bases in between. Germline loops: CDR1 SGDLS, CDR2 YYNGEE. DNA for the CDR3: TGTGCCAGCAGCGCTTCAGACGGAGTGAACACTGAAGCTTTCTTT. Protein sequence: CASSASDGVNTEAFF.

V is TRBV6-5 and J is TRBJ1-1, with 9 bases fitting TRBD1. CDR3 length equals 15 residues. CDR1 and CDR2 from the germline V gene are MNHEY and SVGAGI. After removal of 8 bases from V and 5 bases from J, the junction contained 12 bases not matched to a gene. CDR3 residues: CASGLQGASGTEAFF. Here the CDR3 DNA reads TGTGCCAGCGGATTACAGGGGGCATCAGGTACTGAAGCTTTCTTT.

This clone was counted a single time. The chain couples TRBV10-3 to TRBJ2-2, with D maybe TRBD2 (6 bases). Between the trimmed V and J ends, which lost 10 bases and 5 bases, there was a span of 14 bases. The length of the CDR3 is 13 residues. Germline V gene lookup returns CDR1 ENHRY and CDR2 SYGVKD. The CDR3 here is CATRRDETGELFF. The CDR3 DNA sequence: TGTGCCACTCGGAGGGATGAAACCGGGGAGCTGTTTTTT.

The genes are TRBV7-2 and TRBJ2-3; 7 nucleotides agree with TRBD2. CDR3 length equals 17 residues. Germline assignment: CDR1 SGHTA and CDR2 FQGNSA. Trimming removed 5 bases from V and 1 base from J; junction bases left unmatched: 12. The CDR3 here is CASSRRARAGGTDTQYF. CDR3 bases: TGTGCCAGCAGCCGCCGGGCGCGGGCGGGAGGCACAGATACGCAGTATTTT.